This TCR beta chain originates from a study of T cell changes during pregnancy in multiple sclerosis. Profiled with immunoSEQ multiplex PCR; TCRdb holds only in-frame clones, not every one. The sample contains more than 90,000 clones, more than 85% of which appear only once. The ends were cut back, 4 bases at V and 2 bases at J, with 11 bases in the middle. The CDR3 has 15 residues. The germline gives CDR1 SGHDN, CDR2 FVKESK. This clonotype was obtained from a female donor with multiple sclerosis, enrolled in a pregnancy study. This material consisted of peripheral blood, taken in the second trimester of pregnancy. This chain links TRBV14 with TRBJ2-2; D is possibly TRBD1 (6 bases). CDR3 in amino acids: CASSRDTSNTGELFF. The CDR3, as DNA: TGTGCCAGCAGCCGGGACACGAGTAACACCGGGGAGCTGTTTTTT. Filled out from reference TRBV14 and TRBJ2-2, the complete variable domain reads EAGVTQFPSHSVIEKGQTVTLRCDPISGHDNLYWYRRVMGKEIKFLLHFVKESKQDESGMPNNRFLAERTGGTYSTLKVQPAELEDSGVYFCASSRDTSNTGELFFGEGSRLTVL.